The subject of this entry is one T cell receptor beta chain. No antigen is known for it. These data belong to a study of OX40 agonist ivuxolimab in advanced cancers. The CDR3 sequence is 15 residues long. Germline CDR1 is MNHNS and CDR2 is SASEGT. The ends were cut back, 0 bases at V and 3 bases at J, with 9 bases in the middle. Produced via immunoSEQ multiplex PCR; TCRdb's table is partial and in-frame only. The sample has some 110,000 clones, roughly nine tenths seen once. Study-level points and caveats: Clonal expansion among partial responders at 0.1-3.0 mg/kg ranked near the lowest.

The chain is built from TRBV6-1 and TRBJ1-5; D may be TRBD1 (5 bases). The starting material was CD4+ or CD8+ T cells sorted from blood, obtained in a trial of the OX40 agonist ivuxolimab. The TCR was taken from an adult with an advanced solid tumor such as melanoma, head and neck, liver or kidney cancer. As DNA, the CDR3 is TGTGCCAGCAGTGAAGCTAGACAGTCCAATCAGCCCCAGCATTTT. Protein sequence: CASSEARQSNQPQHF.